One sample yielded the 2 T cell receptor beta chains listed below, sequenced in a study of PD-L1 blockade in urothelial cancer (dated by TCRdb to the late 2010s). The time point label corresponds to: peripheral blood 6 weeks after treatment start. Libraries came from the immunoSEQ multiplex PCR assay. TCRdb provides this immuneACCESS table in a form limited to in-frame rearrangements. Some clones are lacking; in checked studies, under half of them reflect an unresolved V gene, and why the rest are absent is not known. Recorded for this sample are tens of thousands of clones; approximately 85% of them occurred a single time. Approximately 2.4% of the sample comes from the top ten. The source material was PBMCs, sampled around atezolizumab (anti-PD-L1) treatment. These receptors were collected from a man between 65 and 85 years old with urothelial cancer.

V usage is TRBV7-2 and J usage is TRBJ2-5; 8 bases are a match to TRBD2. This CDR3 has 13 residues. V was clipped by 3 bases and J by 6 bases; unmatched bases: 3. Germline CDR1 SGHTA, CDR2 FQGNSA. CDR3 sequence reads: CASSLGLGKTQYF. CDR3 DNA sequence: TGTGCCAGCAGCTTGGGACTAGGAAAGACCCAGTACTTC.

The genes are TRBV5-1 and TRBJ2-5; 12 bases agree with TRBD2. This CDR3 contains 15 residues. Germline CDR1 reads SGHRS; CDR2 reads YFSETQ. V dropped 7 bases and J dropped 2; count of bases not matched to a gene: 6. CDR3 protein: CASRLLAGGQETQYF. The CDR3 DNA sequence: TGCGCCAGCCGCCTTCTAGCGGGGGGGCAAGAGACCCAGTACTTC. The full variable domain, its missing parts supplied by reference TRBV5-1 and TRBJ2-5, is KAGVTQTPRYLIKTRGQQVTLSCSPISGHRSVSWYQQTPGQGLQFLFEYFSETQRNKGNFPGRFSGRQFSNSRSEMNVSTLELGDSALYLCASRLLAGGQETQYFGPGTRLLVL.